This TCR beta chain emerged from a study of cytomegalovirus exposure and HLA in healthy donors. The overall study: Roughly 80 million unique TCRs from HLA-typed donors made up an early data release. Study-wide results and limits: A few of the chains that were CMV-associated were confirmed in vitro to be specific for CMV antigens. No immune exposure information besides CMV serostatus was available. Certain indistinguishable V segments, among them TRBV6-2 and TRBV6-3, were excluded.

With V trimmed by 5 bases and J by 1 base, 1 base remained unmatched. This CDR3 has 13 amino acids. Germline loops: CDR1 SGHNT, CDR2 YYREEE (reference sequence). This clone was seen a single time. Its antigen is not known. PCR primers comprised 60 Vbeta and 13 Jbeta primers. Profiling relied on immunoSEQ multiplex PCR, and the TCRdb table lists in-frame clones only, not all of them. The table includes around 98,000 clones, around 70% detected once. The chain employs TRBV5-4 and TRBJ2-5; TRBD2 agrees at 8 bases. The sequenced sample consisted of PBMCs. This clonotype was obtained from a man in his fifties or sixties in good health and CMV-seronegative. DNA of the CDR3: TGTGCCAGCAGGCGGGGGGCCCAAGAGACCCAGTACTTC. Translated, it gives CASRRGAQETQYF. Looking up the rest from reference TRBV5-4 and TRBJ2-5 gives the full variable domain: ETGVTQSPTHLIKTRGQQVTLRCSSQSGHNTVSWYQQALGQGPQFIFQYYREEENGRGNFPPRFSGLQFPNYSSELNVNALELDDSALYLCASRRGAQETQYFGPGTRLLVL.